This record looks at one T cell receptor beta chain sequence and its context. TCR beta CDR3 region amplification was performed from RNA transcripts. Researchers ran a first-round RT-PCR on the TCR CDR3 using the HTBI primer set. A single record per CDR3 protein comes from TCRdb applying MiXCR to the multiplex PCR reads. The table lists roughly 750,000 distinct CDR3 sequences, around 15% of them singletons. This specimen belongs to a study of T cells in Graves' hyperthyroidism and ophthalmopathy. At the level of the study: The initial diagnosis was the point when peripheral blood was collected, ahead of any treatment.

Germline-derived CDR1 and CDR2 are MNHEY and SVGEGT. The CDR3 contains 16 residues. V shed 8 bases and J shed 0 bases, with 18 bases lying between them. The sequenced material came from blood. The clonotype comes from a man younger than 35 with Graves' hyperthyroidism. V is TRBV6-2 or TRBV6-3 and J is TRBJ2-3; maybe TRBD2 (5 bases). The CDR3 sequence: CASGPSSRISTDTQYF. CDR3 nucleotide sequence: TGTGCCAGCGGGCCTAGCTCTAGGATTAGCACAGATACGCAGTATTTT.